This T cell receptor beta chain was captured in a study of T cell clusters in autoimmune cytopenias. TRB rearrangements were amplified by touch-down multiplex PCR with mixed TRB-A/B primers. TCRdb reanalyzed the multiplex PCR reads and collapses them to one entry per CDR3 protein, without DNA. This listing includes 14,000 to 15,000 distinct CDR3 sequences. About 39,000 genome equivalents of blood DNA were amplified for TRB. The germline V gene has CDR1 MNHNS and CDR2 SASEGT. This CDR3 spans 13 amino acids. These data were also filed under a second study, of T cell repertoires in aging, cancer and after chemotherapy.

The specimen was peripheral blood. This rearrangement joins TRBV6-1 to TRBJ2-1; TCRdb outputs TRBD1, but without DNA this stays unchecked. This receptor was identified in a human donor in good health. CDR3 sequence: CASSVDRDNEQFF.